This TCR beta chain was captured by sequencing in a study of cytomegalovirus exposure and HLA in healthy donors. At the level of the study: Among the roughly 400 genotyped donors, just over 80% were placed in the Caucasian-associated ancestry cluster.

Amplification used 60 Vbeta primers and 13 Jbeta primers. Measured with immunoSEQ multiplex PCR; TCRdb has only the in-frame clones, and not every one. This table holds some 100,000 clones, more than 65% found once. The receptor was derived from a woman younger than 35 in good health and CMV-seronegative. The sequenced material came from PBMCs.

CDR3 sequence reads: CASRQVPNEKLFF. The CDR3 DNA follows: TGTGCCAGCAGACAGGTCCCCAATGAAAAACTGTTTTTT. The chain combines TRBV28 with TRBJ1-4, with a tentative D call TRBD1 (5 bases). The CDR3 is 13 residues long. The germline V gene has CDR1 MDHEN and CDR2 SYDVKM. V was trimmed by 6 bases and J by 5 bases, leaving 10 bases between them.